The rows below give T cell receptor beta chains drawn from one sample of a study of cytomegalovirus exposure and HLA in healthy donors. Measured with immunoSEQ multiplex PCR; TCRdb has only the in-frame clones, and not every one. The top ten clones hold around 1.6% of a sample with about 190,000 clones, around 75% of them seen once. Sequencing was done on a sample of PBMCs. The receptor source for this set is a woman aged 45-59 years in good health and CMV-seronegative. Both conserved end residues are part of each CDR3. Each record gives: D gene, clone size, V gene, J gene, CDR3 DNA, CDR3 protein. The D gene is left open where the match is weak. The size entry is marked missing in some rows and otherwise reads once, few, many or a size class.

D: NA; size: NA; V: TRBV15; J: TRBJ1-4; DNA: TGTGCCACCAGCAGTGAACCGACGGGTGAAAAACTGTTTTTT; CDR3: CATSSEPTGEKLFF
D: TRBD2; size: NA; V: TRBV5-1; J: TRBJ2-5; DNA: TGCGCCAGCAGCTTGGCTAAGACTAGCGGGAGTTGGGAGACCCAGTACTTC; CDR3: CASSLAKTSGSWETQYF
D: TRBD2; size: NA; V: TRBV5-6; J: TRBJ2-7; DNA: TGTGCCAGCAGCTTGGCGGGGGGGGACTACGAGCAGTACTTC; CDR3: CASSLAGGDYEQYF
D: NA; size: NA; V: TRBV25-1; J: TRBJ2-7; DNA: TGTCACCCTAACCCCTACGAGCAGTACTTC; CDR3: CHPNPYEQYF
D: TRBD1; size: NA; V: TRBV4-3; J: TRBJ1-2; DNA: TGCGCCAGCAGCCAAGACCCGGGACAGGGACTTCCCCCTCCTGATGGCTACACCTTC; CDR3: CASSQDPGQGLPPPDGYTF
D: NA; size: NA; V: TRBV28; J: TRBJ2-7; DNA: TGTGCCAGCAGGACAGGTGTCTACGAGCAGTACTTC; CDR3: CASRTGVYEQYF
D: NA; size: NA; V: TRBV7-9; J: TRBJ1-1; DNA: TGTGCCAGCAGCGAGGGGCGGGGGAACACTGAAGCTTTCTTT; CDR3: CASSEGRGNTEAFF
D: TRBD1; size: few; V: TRBV30; J: TRBJ1-4; DNA: TGTGCCTGGAGTGTAGGACAGGGTAATGAAAAACTGTTTTTT; CDR3: CAWSVGQGNEKLFF
D: TRBD1; size: once; V: TRBV4-2; J: TRBJ2-2; DNA: TGTGCCAGCAGCCAGGGGCAAAGGACAGGGGAGACCGGGGAGCTGTTTTTT; CDR3: CASSQGQRTGETGELFF
D: NA; size: NA; V: TRBV2; J: TRBJ2-7; DNA: TGTGCCAGCAGTGAAGCGAGTAGGATGGGCTCCGAGCAGTACTTC; CDR3: CASSEASRMGSEQYF
D: NA; size: NA; V: TRBV9; J: TRBJ2-5; DNA: TGTGCCAGCAGCGTAAGCCCGGATGGAGGGACCCAGTACTTC; CDR3: CASSVSPDGGTQYF
D: NA; size: NA; V: TRBV5-1; J: TRBJ1-2; DNA: TGCGCCAGCAGCCCAGGGGATCGGGGACACTACTATGGCTACACCTTC; CDR3: CASSPGDRGHYYGYTF
D: TRBD1; size: NA; V: TRBV11-3; J: TRBJ2-2; DNA: TGTGCCAGCAGCCCGGGGACAGCTAACACCGGGGAGCTGTTTTTT; CDR3: CASSPGTANTGELFF
D: NA; size: once; V: TRBV7-3; J: TRBJ2-7; DNA: TGTGCCAGCAGCGTAGGCCCGGGCAGGGTCTACGAGCAGTACTTC; CDR3: CASSVGPGRVYEQYF
D: NA; size: NA; V: TRBV7-3; J: TRBJ2-2; DNA: TGTGCCAGCAGCGTGGGAGCAGGCGGGGAGCTGTTTTTT; CDR3: CASSVGAGGELFF
D: TRBD1; size: NA; V: TRBV11-2; J: TRBJ2-2; DNA: TGTGCCAGCAGCCGAGGGGGACAGATCGCCGGGGAGCTGTTTTTT; CDR3: CASSRGGQIAGELFF
D: NA; size: NA; V: TRBV25-1; J: TRBJ1-1; DNA: TGTGCCAGCACGGGGGGCCTGAACACTGAAGCTTTCTTT; CDR3: CASTGGLNTEAFF
D: TRBD2; size: NA; V: TRBV2; J: TRBJ2-2; DNA: TGTGCCAGCAGTGGAGGGAGCGGGGTGAACACCGGGGAGCTGTTTTTT; CDR3: CASSGGSGVNTGELFF
D: NA; size: NA; V: TRBV18; J: TRBJ1-5; DNA: TGTGCCAGCTCACGCAGTTATAGCAATCAGCCCCAGCATTTT; CDR3: CASSRSYSNQPQHF
D: NA; size: NA; V: TRBV28; J: TRBJ1-5; DNA: TGTGCCAGCGTCAAACAGGGCAATCAGCCCCAGCATTTT; CDR3: CASVKQGNQPQHF
D: NA; size: NA; V: TRBV27; J: TRBJ1-1; DNA: TGTGCCAGCAGTTTATCAGGAGGGGGGGGCACTGAAGCTTTCTTT; CDR3: CASSLSGGGGTEAFF
D: TRBD2; size: NA; V: TRBV7-9; J: TRBJ2-3; DNA: TGTGCCAGCAGCCGGATTAGCGGGGGCTTCACAGATACGCAGTATTTT; CDR3: CASSRISGGFTDTQYF
D: TRBD1; size: NA; V: TRBV11-1; J: TRBJ2-7; DNA: TGTGCCAGCAACACAGGGGCCCCCGGAAACGAGCAGTACTTC; CDR3: CASNTGAPGNEQYF
D: NA; size: NA; V: TRBV4-3; J: TRBJ1-1; DNA: TGCGCCAGCAGCCAAGGCCAGAATTGGAACACTGAAGCTTTCTTT; CDR3: CASSQGQNWNTEAFF
D: NA; size: NA; V: TRBV5-1; J: TRBJ1-1; DNA: TGCGCCAGCAGCTTGTCCGGTACTGAAGCTTTCTTT; CDR3: CASSLSGTEAFF
D: TRBD2; size: NA; V: TRBV5-1; J: TRBJ2-1; DNA: TGCGCCAGCTCCAATACCGGGACTACCAATGAGCAGTTCTTC; CDR3: CASSNTGTTNEQFF
D: NA; size: NA; V: TRBV28; J: TRBJ2-3; DNA: TGTGCCAGCAGCCCCCGCAGGCAGTTACAGTCCACAGATACGCAGTATTTT; CDR3: CASSPRRQLQSTDTQYF
D: TRBD2; size: NA; V: TRBV29-1; J: TRBJ2-5; DNA: TGCAGCGTTGAAACGAGTCTAGCGGGGGGCTCACAAGAGACCCAGTACTTC; CDR3: CSVETSLAGGSQETQYF
D: TRBD1; size: NA; V: TRBV7-3; J: TRBJ2-3; DNA: TGTGCCAGCAGCAAGGACAGGGCGGCAGATACGCAGTATTTT; CDR3: CASSKDRAADTQYF
D: NA; size: NA; V: TRBV7-2; J: TRBJ2-7; DNA: TGTGCCAGCAGCTTAGGGGGAGGCGTAAAGTACTTC; CDR3: CASSLGGGVKYF
D: NA; size: few; V: TRBV6-6; J: TRBJ1-5; DNA: TGTGCCAGCAGAGATAGGGACATTAGCAATCAGCCCCAGCATTTT; CDR3: CASRDRDISNQPQHF
D: TRBD1; size: NA; V: TRBV15; J: TRBJ1-4; DNA: TGTGCCACCAGCAGCCTGACAGGGGGCTATGAAAAACTGTTTTTT; CDR3: CATSSLTGGYEKLFF